This TCR beta chain came from a study of shared clonotypes between healthy human individuals (dated by TCRdb to 2020 to 2022). For the wider study: The cohort comprised a couple of women and a few men aged 18 to 49 years. To estimate repertoire size and how much clonotype sharing occurs between individuals, the study deeply sequenced the blood TCR repertoires of 5 or 6 healthy adults. Libraries were prepared and TCR repertoires were sequenced by different laboratories using diverse techniques, in order to increase sequencing depth and limit assay-specific biases. Per donor, three plates each were used for CD4 naive and CD4 memory, two for CD8 naive, and one for CD8 memory. Leukapheresis yielded between about 0.94 and 8.9 billion PBMCs per donor.

Using the deep immunoSEQ assay, multiplex PCR amplified TCR CDR3 regions from genomic DNA. Extracted genomic DNA from each cell subset was distributed evenly across all wells of several immunoSEQ 96-well plates, and each plate was treated as a replicate. For sorted subsets, roughly 200 ng of genomic DNA, equivalent to around 29,000 T cell genomes, went into each replicate PCR. Purified libraries were quantified with a Qubit 3.0 fluorometer, sized on a Bioanalyzer 2100, and re-quantified with the KAPA Library Quantification kit. Each immunoSEQ 96-well plate was sequenced on its own single-read 150-cycle Illumina NextSeq 550 flow cell. On the authors' methods: Because the immunoSEQ output held only junctional sequences and lacked quality scores, the filtering could not match the filtering applied to full-length reads. Sequences were annotated with PyIR, a Python wrapper for IgBLAST v1.9, using IMGT germline references to assign V/J genes and CDR3. Reads were removed for weak V/J assignments (E-value above 1e-6), missing CDR3, stop codons, out-of-frame junctions, or ambiguous translated residues. V3J clonotypes were defined by identical inferred V gene, J gene, and CDR3 amino acid sequence. Percentage overlap between repertoires was calculated by dividing the number of shared unique clonotypes by the size of the smaller repertoire. Richness of each repertoire was evaluated using RTK rarefaction, the Chao1 estimator, and Recon v2.1 estimates of unobserved clonotypes. OLGA was used to compute generation probabilities for all TCRbeta clonotypes that the gDNA method yielded from a few donors. TCRdb re-hosts the immuneACCESS table, in-frame sequences only. Its copies lack some clones; in the studies checked, an unresolved V gene accounts for under half of them, and the cause for the rest is not known. Clone size and the V and J calls come from that table; the DNA yielded D and trimming. Counted in this sample were some 1 million clones; about 74% of them appeared once. The leading ten clones occupy over 1.3% of the sample.

Donors were healthy HIV-negative adults with no recently reported acute infections or vaccinations. Every donor was a Caucasian adult residing in Nashville, Tennessee, USA. CD4+ T cells were enriched through magnetic negative selection, after which naive cells were positively selected on CD45RA and the remaining negative fraction served as the memory subset. After blood collection by leukapheresis, PBMCs were isolated using Ficoll-Histopaque density gradient centrifugation and then cryopreserved in the vapor phase of liquid nitrogen. Analytical flow cytometry was used to check the purity and quantity of every magnetically sorted T cell population. Genomic DNA was isolated from every sorted fraction and measured by UV absorbance on a Nanodrop 2000c. CDR1 MNHNS and CDR2 SASEGT are derived from the germline V gene. The cysteine opens and the phenylalanine closes a CDR3 of 14 amino acids. The DNA shown is the 42-base CDR3, in frame from base 1. Trimming costs V 1 base and J 8 bases, and their ends lie 12 bases apart.

This clone was seen a few times. Its antigen is unknown. No clone much larger than this one lies a single base away; base qualities are absent. This specimen includes other DNA sequences encoding the same CDR3. Points the paper makes about the study in general: Based on pairwise subsampling, the degree of clonotype sharing among donors was expected to be affected by sequencing depth. Sampling was restricted to blood, and TCR repertoires in tissue are likely to differ from TCR repertoires in blood. Clonotypes shared by all four sorted-subset donors showed higher generation probabilities than non-shared clonotypes. Larger estimated clonotype richness was generally found for naive subsets than for memory subsets. Because the study included only a small number of donors, the genetic and exposure-history diversity represented was limited. Even with the large sequencing depth, rarefaction of the sorted-subset datasets indicated that sequencing was incomplete. About 4.5% of naive CD4, 3% to 3.5% of naive CD8, roughly 2.4% of memory CD4, and about 0.4% of memory CD8 clonotypes were shared across a few donors.

Sequenced material: memory CD4+ T cells sorted from blood. The cell subset or site label here, explained by the study, means: CD45RA-negative fraction. This sequence uses TRBV6-1 and TRBJ1-3; TRBD1 is a weak D gene call, 5 bases matching. This clonotype was obtained from a man between 18 and 29 years old in good health. The CDR3 loop reads CASSEGGKGDTIYF. Here is the DNA: TGTGCCAGCAGTGAAGGGGGGAAAGGTGACACCATATATTTT.